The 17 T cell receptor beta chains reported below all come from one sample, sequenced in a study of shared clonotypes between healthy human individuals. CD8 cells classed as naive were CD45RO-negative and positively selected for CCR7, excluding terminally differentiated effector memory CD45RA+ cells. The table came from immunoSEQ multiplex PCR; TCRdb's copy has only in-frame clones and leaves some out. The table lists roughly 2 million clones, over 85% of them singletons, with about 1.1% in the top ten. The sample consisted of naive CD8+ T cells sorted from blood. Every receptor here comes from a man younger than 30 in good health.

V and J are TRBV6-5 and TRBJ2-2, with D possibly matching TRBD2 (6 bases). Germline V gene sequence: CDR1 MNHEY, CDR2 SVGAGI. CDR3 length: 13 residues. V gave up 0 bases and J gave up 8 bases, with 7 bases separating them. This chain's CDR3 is CASSYSRGGELFF. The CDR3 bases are TGTGCCAGCAGTTACTCCCGGGGGGGGGAGCTGTTTTTT.

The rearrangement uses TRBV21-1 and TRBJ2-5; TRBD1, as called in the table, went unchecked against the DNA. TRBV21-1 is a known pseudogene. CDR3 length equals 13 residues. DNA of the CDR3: TGTGCCAGCAGCAAACACAGGGAAGAGACCCAGTACTTC. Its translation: CASSKHREETQYF.

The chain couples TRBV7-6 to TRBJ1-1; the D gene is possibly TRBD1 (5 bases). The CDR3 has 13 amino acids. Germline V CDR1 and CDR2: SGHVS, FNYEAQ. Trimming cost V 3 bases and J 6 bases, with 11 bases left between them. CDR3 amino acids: CASSLGRVPEAFF. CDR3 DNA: TGTGCCAGCAGCTTGGGCAGGGTCCCTGAAGCTTTCTTT.

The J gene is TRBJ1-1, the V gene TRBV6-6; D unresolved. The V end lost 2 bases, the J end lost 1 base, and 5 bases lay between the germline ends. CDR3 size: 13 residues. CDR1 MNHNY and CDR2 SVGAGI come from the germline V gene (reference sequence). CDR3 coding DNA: TGTGCCAGCAGTTACAATTCGAACACTGAAGCTTTCTTT. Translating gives CASSYNSNTEAFF.

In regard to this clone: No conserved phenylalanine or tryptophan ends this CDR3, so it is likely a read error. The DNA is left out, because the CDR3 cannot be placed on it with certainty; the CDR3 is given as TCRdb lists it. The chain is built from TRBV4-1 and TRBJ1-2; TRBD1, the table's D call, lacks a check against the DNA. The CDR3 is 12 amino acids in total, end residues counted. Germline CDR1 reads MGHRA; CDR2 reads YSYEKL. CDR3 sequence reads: CASSQGSGTVVL.

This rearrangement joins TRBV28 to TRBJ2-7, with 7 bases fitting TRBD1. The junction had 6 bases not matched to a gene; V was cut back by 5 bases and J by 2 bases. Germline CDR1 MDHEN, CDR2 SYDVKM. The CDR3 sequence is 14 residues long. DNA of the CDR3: TGTGCCAGCAGTCGACTGGGACAGACCTACGAGCAGTACTTC. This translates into CASSRLGQTYEQYF.

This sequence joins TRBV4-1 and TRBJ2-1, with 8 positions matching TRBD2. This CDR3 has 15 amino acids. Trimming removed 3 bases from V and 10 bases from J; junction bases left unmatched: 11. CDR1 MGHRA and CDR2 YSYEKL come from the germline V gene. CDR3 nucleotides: TGCGCCAGCAGCCACCTAGGGTCCGGGACTAGGGAGCAGTTCTTC. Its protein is CASSHLGSGTREQFF.

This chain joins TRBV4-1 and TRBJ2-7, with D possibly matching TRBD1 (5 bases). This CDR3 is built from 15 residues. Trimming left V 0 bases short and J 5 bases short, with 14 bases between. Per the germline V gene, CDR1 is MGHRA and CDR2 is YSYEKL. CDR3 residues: CASSQDWAGINEQYF. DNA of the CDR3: TGCGCCAGCAGCCAAGATTGGGCAGGGATCAACGAGCAGTACTTC.

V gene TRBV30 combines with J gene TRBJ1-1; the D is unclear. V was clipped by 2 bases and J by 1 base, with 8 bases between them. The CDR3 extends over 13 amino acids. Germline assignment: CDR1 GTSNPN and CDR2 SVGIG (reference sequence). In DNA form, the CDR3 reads TGTGCCTGGAGTTACAATGAGAACACTGAAGCTTTCTTT. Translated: CAWSYNENTEAFF.

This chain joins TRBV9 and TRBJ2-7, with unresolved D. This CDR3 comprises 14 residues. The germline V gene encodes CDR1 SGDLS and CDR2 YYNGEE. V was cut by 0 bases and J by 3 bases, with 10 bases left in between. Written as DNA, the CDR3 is TGTGCCAGCAGCGTAGATTCGTGGGGCTACGAGCAGTACTTC. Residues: CASSVDSWGYEQYF.

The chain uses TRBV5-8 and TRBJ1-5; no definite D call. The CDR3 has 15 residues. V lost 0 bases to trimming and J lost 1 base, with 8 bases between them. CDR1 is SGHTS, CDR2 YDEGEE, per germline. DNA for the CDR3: TGTGCCAGCAGCTTGGGGACGGGGAGCAATCAGCCCCAGCATTTT. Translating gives CASSLGTGSNQPQHF.

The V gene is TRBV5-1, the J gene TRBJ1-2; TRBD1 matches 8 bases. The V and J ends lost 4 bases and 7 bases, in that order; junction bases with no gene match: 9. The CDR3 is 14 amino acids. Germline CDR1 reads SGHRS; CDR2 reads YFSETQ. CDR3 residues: CASSVGRGRTGYTF. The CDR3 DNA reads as TGCGCCAGCAGCGTAGGCAGGGGGCGGACTGGCTACACCTTC. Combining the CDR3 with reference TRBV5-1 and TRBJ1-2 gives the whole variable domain KAGVTQTPRYLIKTRGQQVTLSCSPISGHRSVSWYQQTPGQGLQFLFEYFSETQRNKGNFPGRFSGRQFSNSRSEMNVSTLELGDSALYLCASSVGRGRTGYTFGSGTRLTVV.

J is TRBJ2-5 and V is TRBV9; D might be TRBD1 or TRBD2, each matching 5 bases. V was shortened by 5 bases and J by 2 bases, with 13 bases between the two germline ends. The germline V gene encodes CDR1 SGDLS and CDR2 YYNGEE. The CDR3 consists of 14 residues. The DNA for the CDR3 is TGTGCCAGCAGTCTAGAGGGGACGCAAGAGACCCAGTACTTC. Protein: CASSLEGTQETQYF.

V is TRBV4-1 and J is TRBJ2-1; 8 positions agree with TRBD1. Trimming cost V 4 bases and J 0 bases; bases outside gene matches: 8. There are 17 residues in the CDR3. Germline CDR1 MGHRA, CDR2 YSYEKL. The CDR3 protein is CASSLGTGHVSYNEQFF. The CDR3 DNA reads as TGCGCCAGCAGCCTCGGGACAGGACACGTCTCCTACAATGAGCAGTTCTTC.

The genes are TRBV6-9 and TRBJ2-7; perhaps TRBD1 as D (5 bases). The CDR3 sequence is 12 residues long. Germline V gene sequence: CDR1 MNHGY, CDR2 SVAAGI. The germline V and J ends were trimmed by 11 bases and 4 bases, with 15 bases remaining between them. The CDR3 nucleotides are TGTGCCTGGGTGGGGCAACGGTACGAGCAGTACTTC. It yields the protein CAWVGQRYEQYF.

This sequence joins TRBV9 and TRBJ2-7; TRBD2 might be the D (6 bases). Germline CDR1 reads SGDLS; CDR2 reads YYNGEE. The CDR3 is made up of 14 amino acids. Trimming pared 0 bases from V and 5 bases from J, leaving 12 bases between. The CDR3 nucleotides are TGTGCCAGCAGCGTAGAGCTCGGGGGAAACGAGCAGTACTTC. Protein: CASSVELGGNEQYF.

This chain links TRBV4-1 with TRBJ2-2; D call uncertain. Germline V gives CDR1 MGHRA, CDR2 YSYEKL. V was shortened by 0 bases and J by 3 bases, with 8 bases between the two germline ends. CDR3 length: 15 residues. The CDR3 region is CASSQEELYTGELFF. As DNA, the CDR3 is TGCGCCAGCAGCCAAGAAGAACTGTACACCGGGGAGCTGTTTTTT.